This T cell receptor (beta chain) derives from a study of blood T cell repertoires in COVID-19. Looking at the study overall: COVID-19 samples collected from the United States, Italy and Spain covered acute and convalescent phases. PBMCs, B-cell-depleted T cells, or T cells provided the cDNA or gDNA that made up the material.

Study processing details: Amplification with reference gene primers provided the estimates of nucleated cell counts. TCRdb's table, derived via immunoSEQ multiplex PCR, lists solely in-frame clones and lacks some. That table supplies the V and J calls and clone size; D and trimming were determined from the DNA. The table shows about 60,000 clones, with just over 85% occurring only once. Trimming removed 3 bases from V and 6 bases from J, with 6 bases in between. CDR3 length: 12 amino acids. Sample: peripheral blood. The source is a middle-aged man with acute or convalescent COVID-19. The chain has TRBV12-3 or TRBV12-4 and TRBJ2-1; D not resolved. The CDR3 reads CASSFFVNEQFF. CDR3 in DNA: TGTGCCAGCAGTTTCTTCGTCAATGAGCAGTTCTTC.